One sample yielded the 3 T cell receptor beta chains listed below, sequenced in a study of Ad26.COV2.S vaccination and SARS-CoV-2 variants. As for treatment: roughly 19 received Ad26.COV2.S at low or high dose, single or two shots; about 5 received placebo; per-sample allocation not given. Specimen acquisition occurred on day 63 following the initial vaccine or placebo injection. Assay: immunoSEQ multiplex PCR; the TCRdb copy retains only in-frame clones and omits some. Of some 500,000 clones listed, approximately 92% were seen once; the top ten hold 2% to 3%. The source material was peripheral blood, sampled in a trial of Ad26.COV2.S vaccine versus placebo. Receptors were obtained from a person aged 18-65 years who received the Ad26.COV2.S COVID-19 vaccine or a placebo.

The chain has TRBV7-2 and TRBJ2-1; D may match TRBD1 or TRBD2 (5 bases each). In germline, CDR1 is SGHTA, CDR2 FQGNSA. Trimming took off 1 base at V and 8 bases at J, with 9 bases between the two ends. The CDR3 contains 13 residues. CDR3 coding DNA: TGTGCCAGCAGCTTAGTTGGGACGGATGAGCAGTTCTTC. Residues: CASSLVGTDEQFF.

The chain couples TRBV7-2 to TRBJ2-5; D uncertain. With 3 bases removed from V and 5 bases from J, the gap between germline ends came to 16 bases. In germline, CDR1 is SGHTA, CDR2 FQGNSA. CDR3 size: 15 residues. The CDR3 protein is CASSLALLGGETQYF. The CDR3 DNA follows: TGTGCCAGCAGCTTGGCACTCTTAGGTGGGGAGACCCAGTACTTC.

This clone turned up a few times. The chain combines TRBV27 with TRBJ2-7; 8 bases line up with TRBD1. The V gene's germline CDR1 is MNHEY and CDR2 SMNVEV (reference sequence). V trimming: 5 bases; J trimming: 7 bases; junction bases outside the gene matches: 13. The length of the CDR3 is 15 residues. CDR3 DNA sequence: TGTGCCAGCAGTACCCGGACAGGGCAACCGAGAGAGCAGTACTTC. This sequence encodes CASSTRTGQPREQYF.